This paragraph reports one TCR beta chain. This entry is derived from a study of blood T cell repertoires in COVID-19. Study-level background: Sites in the United States, Italy and Spain provided acute and convalescent COVID-19 samples. T cells, B-cell-depleted T cells, or PBMCs supplied cDNA or gDNA.

In the source study's methods: Estimation of nucleated cell counts was performed using reference gene primer amplification. Sequenced by immunoSEQ multiplex PCR; TCRdb stores in-frame clones only, minus some. V and J calls and clone size are copied from that table; D and trimming were computed from the DNA. The data contain 65,000 or so clones, about 80% of them singletons. After removal of 6 bases from V and 2 bases from J, the junction contained 9 bases not matched to a gene. Per the germline V gene, CDR1 is MNHNY and CDR2 is SVGAGI (reference sequence). The CDR3 runs to 15 residues. This sequence joins TRBV6-6 and TRBJ2-7; 8 nucleotides match TRBD1. This TCR was recovered from a man between 60 and 70 years old with acute or convalescent COVID-19. Sequencing input: peripheral blood. CDR3 nucleotides: TGTGCCAGCAGCAAAGGGACAGGAGTAACCTACGAGCAGTACTTC. Its translation: CASSKGTGVTYEQYF.